The 20 T cell receptor beta chains given below trace back to one sample, sequenced in a study of blood T cell repertoires in COVID-19. Sequenced by immunoSEQ multiplex PCR; TCRdb stores in-frame clones only, minus some. The table includes some 260,000 clones, nearly 90% detected once. Sequenced input: peripheral blood. The receptors were gathered from a man aged 18 to 30 with active or convalescent COVID-19.

CDR3 loop: CASSEDVWDRPGPTNEKLFF. As DNA, the CDR3 is TGCGCCAGCAGTGAGGACGTTTGGGACAGGCCGGGGCCAACTAATGAAAAACTGTTTTTT. The chain combines TRBV10-2 with TRBJ1-4; 8 nucleotides agree with TRBD1. Germline lookup yields CDR1 WSHSY and CDR2 SAAADI. The CDR3 is made up of 20 amino acids. Losses at the gene ends were 2 bases for V and 0 bases for J; bases not matched to a gene: 14.

The rearrangement links TRBV30 to TRBJ1-2, with D tentatively TRBD1 (6 bases). V lost 1 base to trimming and J lost 0 bases, with 21 bases between them. The CDR3 consists of 18 residues. CDR1 GTSNPN and CDR2 SVGIG come from the germline V gene (reference sequence). The CDR3 DNA reads TGTGCCTGGAGTGCTGTTCAGGGGTTTTGGGACACTAACTATGGCTACACCTTC. Amino acids: CAWSAVQGFWDTNYGYTF. Complete variable domain (other parts from reference TRBV30 and TRBJ1-2): SQTIHQWPATLVQPVGSPLSLECTVEGTSNPNLYWYRQAAGRGLQLLFYSVGIGQISSEVPQNLSASRPQDRQFILSSKKLLLSDSGFYLCAWSAVQGFWDTNYGYTFGSGTRLTVV.

The rearrangement uses TRBV29-1 and TRBJ2-7, with a possible D match to TRBD1 (6 bases). The CDR3 runs to 13 residues. In germline, CDR1 is SQVTM, CDR2 ANQGSEA. V lost 4 bases and J 1 base, leaving 11 bases between the germline ends. The CDR3 nucleotides read TGCAGCGTTGGACAGGCGCTATCCTACGAGCAGTACTTC. It codes for CSVGQALSYEQYF.

The chain carries TRBV27 and TRBJ2-5, with TRBD2 identical over 7 bases. The CDR3 extends over 17 amino acids. Germline-derived CDR1 and CDR2 are MNHEY and SMNVEV (reference sequence). Trimming took 7 bases from V and 4 from J; bases not matched to a gene: 18. The CDR3 sequence is CASTPPVFAGASETQYF. DNA for the CDR3: TGTGCCAGCACCCCCCCCGTGTTCGCGGGAGCGTCAGAGACCCAGTACTTC.

CDR3 in amino acids: CASSSTLLNTEAFF. The CDR3, as DNA: TGTGCCAGCAGCTCTACCCTCCTTAACACTGAAGCTTTCTTT. V usage is TRBV9 and J usage is TRBJ1-1; no definite D call. Between the trimmed V and J ends, which lost 4 bases and 2 bases, there was a span of 12 bases. This CDR3 is built from 14 residues. Per germline, CDR1 SGDLS and CDR2 YYNGEE.

As DNA, the CDR3 is TGTGCCAGCAGCCCTTCACATCAAATCCTGGATGAAAAACTGTTTTTT. Its protein is CASSPSHQILDEKLFF. V and J are TRBV9 and TRBJ1-4; no firm D call. The length of the CDR3 is 16 residues. Trimming stripped 4 bases from V and 6 bases from J, with 19 bases between. Germline CDR1 is SGDLS and CDR2 is YYNGEE.

V usage is TRBV9 and J usage is TRBJ2-5; D is undetermined. The germline CDR1 and CDR2 sequences are SGDLS and YYNGEE. V was trimmed by 1 base and J by 2 bases, leaving 6 bases between them. CDR3 length: 13 amino acids. The CDR3 spells CASSVQTQETQYF. Written as DNA, the CDR3 is TGTGCCAGCAGCGTACAGACTCAAGAGACCCAGTACTTC.

The rearrangement joins TRBV24-1 to TRBJ1-5, with 7 bases matching TRBD1. The CDR3 length is 17 residues. V was pared by 4 bases and J by 2 bases, with 10 bases of the junction left unmatched. Per germline, CDR1 KGHDR and CDR2 SFDVKD. CDR3 in amino acids: CATSESTGLARNQPQHF. CDR3 sequence (DNA): TGTGCCACCAGTGAGTCGACAGGGTTAGCCCGCAATCAGCCCCAGCATTTT.

The rearrangement links TRBV6-6 to TRBJ2-7, with D possibly being TRBD1 (7 bases). This CDR3 region has 12 residues. Germline CDR1 MNHNY, CDR2 SVGAGI (reference sequence). Between the trimmed V and J ends, which lost 4 bases and 6 bases, there was a span of 10 bases. In nucleotides, the CDR3 is TGTGCCAGCAGTTGGCAGGGGGGCGAGCAGTACTTC. Amino acids: CASSWQGGEQYF.

V is TRBV3-1 (or the pseudogene TRBV3-2) and J is TRBJ2-7; D remains ambiguous. Trimming took off 1 base at V and 2 bases at J, with 9 bases between the two ends. This CDR3 comprises 14 residues. The germline V gene encodes CDR1 LGHDT and CDR2 YNNKEL (reference sequence). The CDR3 sequence is CASSQGRLAYEQYF. The CDR3 DNA reads as TGTGCCAGCAGCCAAGGCCGCCTAGCCTACGAGCAGTACTTC.

This clone showed up just once. The J gene is TRBJ1-2, the V gene TRBV27, with TRBD1 matching over 7 bases. Trimming at V came to 6 bases and at J to 3 bases, leaving 7 bases not matched to a gene. CDR3 length equals 14 residues. CDR1 and CDR2 (germline): MNHEY, SMNVEV (reference sequence). This chain's CDR3 is CASSRQGIYYGYTF. The CDR3 DNA follows: TGTGCCAGCAGCCGACAGGGTATATACTATGGCTACACCTTC.

The chain uses TRBV7-9 and TRBJ2-2; 9 nucleotides align to TRBD1. J gave up 3 bases and V 2 bases, and 1 base lay outside the gene matches. The CDR3 is 15 residues long. CDR1 and CDR2 (germline): SEHNR, FQNEAQ (reference sequence). The chain's CDR3 is CASSLRDRDTGELFF. DNA for the CDR3: TGTGCCAGCAGCTTAAGGGACAGGGACACCGGGGAGCTGTTTTTT.

The chain recombines TRBV7-2 with TRBJ1-1; D gene ambiguous. This CDR3 has 13 amino acids. V shed 0 bases and J shed 0 bases, with 2 bases lying between them. Germline values: CDR1 SGHTA, CDR2 FQGNSA. CDR3 in DNA: TGTGCCAGCAGCTTAGCCATGAACACTGAAGCTTTCTTT. Its protein is CASSLAMNTEAFF.

The chain employs TRBV19 and TRBJ1-2; 8 positions match TRBD1. The germline CDR1 and CDR2 sequences are LNHDA and SQIVND (reference sequence). Trimming cost V 0 bases and J 4 bases; bases outside gene matches: 10. CDR3 length: 17 residues. Written as DNA, the CDR3 is TGTGCCAGTAGTATAGATCTAAAAGGACAGGGAGGCTATGGCTACACCTTC. Translated, it gives CASSIDLKGQGGYGYTF.

This clone was counted only a few times. The V and J genes are TRBV11-2 and TRBJ1-1; a weak D match, TRBD1 (5 bases). Trimming pared 1 base from V and 5 bases from J, leaving 11 bases between. Germline V gives CDR1 SGHAT, CDR2 FQNNGV. This CDR3 is 14 amino acids long. The CDR3 is CASSLGGPWTEAFF. CDR3 DNA: TGTGCCAGCAGCTTAGGGGGCCCCTGGACTGAAGCTTTCTTT.

The chain has TRBV7-9 and TRBJ2-3; TRBD2 matches at 10 bases. CDR3 length: 15 amino acids. Looked up from germline, CDR1 is SEHNR and CDR2 is FQNEAQ (reference sequence). J gave up 5 bases and V 6 bases, and 8 bases lay outside the gene matches. The CDR3: CASSPAGGPRDTQYF. In DNA form, the CDR3 reads TGTGCCAGCAGTCCAGCGGGGGGGCCGAGAGATACGCAGTATTTT. Drawing the rest from reference TRBV7-9 and TRBJ2-3, the complete variable domain is DTGVSQNPRHKITKRGQNVTFRCDPISEHNRLYWYRQTLGQGPEFLTYFQNEAQLEKSRLLSDRFSAERPKGSFSTLEIQRTEQGDSAMYLCASSPAGGPRDTQYFGPGTRLTVL.

The rearrangement links TRBV1 to TRBJ2-7; TRBD2 is taken as the D call from the table, unchecked against the DNA. TRBV1 is designated a pseudogene. This CDR3 has 15 residues. The CDR3 bases are TGCACCAGCAGCCAAGGTGGCGACTGGAAATACGAGCAGTACTTC. Its translation: CTSSQGGDWKYEQYF.

The chain links TRBV19 to TRBJ1-5; 7 bases align to TRBD1. The CDR3 totals 15 residues. Germline CDR1 and CDR2: LNHDA and SQIVND (reference sequence). The ends lost 8 bases at V and 0 bases at J; junction bases unmatched: 7. The CDR3 loop is CASDPDRHSNQPQHF. In nucleotides, the CDR3 is TGTGCCAGTGACCCGGACAGGCATAGCAATCAGCCCCAGCATTTT.

The chain is built from TRBV7-2 and TRBJ1-2, with TRBD1 matching over 10 bases. Germline trimming cut 1 base from V and 4 bases from J; bases unmatched to any gene: 12. Germline CDR1 SGHTA, CDR2 FQGNSA. The CDR3 covers 18 residues. CDR3 sequence reads: CASSLVETGGASAYGYTF. The CDR3 DNA sequence: TGTGCCAGCAGCTTAGTTGAGACAGGGGGCGCGAGTGCCTATGGCTACACCTTC.

This clone was seen only once. The chain recombines TRBV7-9 with TRBJ2-1; possible D gene TRBD1, 5 bases. The germline V gene has CDR1 SEHNR and CDR2 FQNEAQ (reference sequence). The CDR3 covers 15 residues. Trimming removed 5 bases from V and 7 bases from J, with 18 bases in between. CDR3 in amino acids: CASSPERGIRNEQFF. The CDR3 nucleotides are TGTGCCAGCAGCCCCGAAAGGGGAATTAGAAATGAGCAGTTCTTC.